These 24 T cell receptor beta chains came from one sample sequenced in a study of T cells after yellow fever vaccination. MiXCR, run by TCRdb on the 5' RACE reads, gives a single entry per CDR3 protein. The sample lists a few hundred thousand distinct CDR3 sequences, around a tenth seen once, with roughly 18% in the top ten. The material sequenced was PBMCs, taken on the day of the first yellow fever vaccination. Receptors originate from a man between 18 and 29 years old who received the YFV17D yellow fever vaccine.

This chain connects TRBV5-6 to TRBJ2-5; 8 bases are a match to TRBD1. V shed 2 bases, J shed 0 bases, and the junction held 6 bases outside the gene matches. Germline CDR1 SGHDT, CDR2 YYEEEE. There are 16 residues in the CDR3. The CDR3 spells CASSFGTGSNQETQYF. CDR3 nucleotide sequence: TGTGCCAGCAGCTTCGGGACAGGCTCCAACCAAGAGACCCAGTACTTC. Filled out from reference TRBV5-6 and TRBJ2-5, the complete variable domain reads DAGVTQSPTHLIKTRGQQVTLRCSPKSGHDTVSWYQQALGQGPQFIFQYYEEEERQRGNFPDRFSGHQFPNYSSELNVNALLLGDSALYLCASSFGTGSNQETQYFGPGTRLLVL.

The V gene is TRBV4-3, the J gene TRBJ2-1, with TRBD2 matching 11 bases. The CDR3 spans 17 residues. Germline assignment: CDR1 LGHNA and CDR2 YSLEER. V trimming: 3 bases; J trimming: 9 bases; junction bases outside the gene matches: 13. As DNA, the CDR3 is TGCGCCAGCAGCCATCCAGGGACTAGCGGTTCAATTGGTGAGCAGTTCTTC. It specifies CASSHPGTSGSIGEQFF.

This clonotype was detected ten times or more. The rearrangement uses TRBV7-2 and TRBJ2-7; D remains ambiguous. With 4 bases removed from V and 0 bases from J, the gap between germline ends came to 10 bases. The CDR3 loop spans 14 amino acids. Germline-derived CDR1 and CDR2 are SGHTA and FQGNSA. CDR3 sequence: CASSSTAGSYEQYF. In DNA, the CDR3 is TGTGCCAGCAGCTCCACAGCAGGCTCCTACGAGCAGTACTTC.

CDR3 amino acids: CSAPRAGVTYNEQFF. The CDR3 DNA reads as TGCAGTGCCCCGCGGGCGGGGGTAACCTACAATGAGCAGTTCTTC. V usage is TRBV20-1 and J usage is TRBJ2-1; TRBD2 aligns across 7 bases. CDR1 and CDR2 (germline): DFQATT, SNEGSKA (reference sequence). The CDR3 is made up of 15 amino acids. V shed 6 bases and J 2 bases; nucleotides not matched to a gene: 10.

This clonotype showed up many times. V usage is TRBV5-1 and J usage is TRBJ2-3; D remains unclear. There are 14 residues in the CDR3. Trimming stripped 3 bases from V and 2 bases from J, with 10 bases between. Germline loops: CDR1 SGHRS, CDR2 YFSETQ. The CDR3 DNA sequence: TGCGCCAGCAGCTACTGGGTCTACACAGATACGCAGTATTTT. Amino acid sequence: CASSYWVYTDTQYF.

This chain connects TRBV29-1 to TRBJ2-1; D possibly corresponds to TRBD2 (6 bases). The CDR3 length is 13 residues. In germline, CDR1 is SQVTM, CDR2 ANQGSEA. V lost 8 bases, J lost 2 bases, and 13 bases lay in between. Here the CDR3 reads CSPIGGPYNEQFF. The DNA for the CDR3 is TGCAGCCCCATCGGGGGACCCTACAATGAGCAGTTCTTC.

This clonotype has just a few counts. The chain is built from TRBV11-2 and TRBJ2-5, with D uncertain. CDR3 length: 14 amino acids. V shed 1 base and J shed 5 bases, with 11 bases lying between them. Germline CDR1 reads SGHAT; CDR2 reads FQNNGV. CDR3 sequence (DNA): TGTGCCAGCAGCTTAGGGTTTTCTCTTGAGACCCAGTACTTC. Amino acid sequence: CASSLGFSLETQYF.

The CDR3 nucleotides read TGTGCCAGCAGTTTACGGGGGGGGCTTTCTGGGGCCAACGTCCTGACTTTC. This encodes CASSLRGGLSGANVLTF. The V gene is TRBV12-3 or TRBV12-4, the J gene TRBJ2-6; 8 nucleotides align to TRBD2. The CDR3 extends over 17 amino acids. J lost 1 base, V lost 2 bases, and 4 bases had no gene match.

This chain joins TRBV12-3 or TRBV12-4 and TRBJ1-5; a possible D gene is TRBD1 (5 bases). The V and J ends lost 2 bases and 8 bases respectively, with 10 bases between them. This CDR3 has 13 residues. CDR3 amino acids: CASSLRGREPQHF. CDR3 DNA: TGTGCCAGCAGTTTAAGGGGAAGGGAGCCCCAGCATTTT.

V gene TRBV7-8 combines with J gene TRBJ2-1, with D unclear. Germline V gives CDR1 SGHVS, CDR2 FQNEAQ. The CDR3 runs 12 residues. Trimming pared 5 bases from V and 8 bases from J, leaving 10 bases between. The CDR3 region is CASSPPVYEQFF. CDR3 bases: TGTGCCAGCAGCCCCCCCGTCTATGAGCAGTTCTTC.

The chain has TRBV23-1 and TRBJ2-7; a weak D match, TRBD1 (5 bases). Being an ORF, TRBV23-1 has a function that is uncertain. This CDR3 region has 16 residues. CDR3 loop: CASSHEDSLATREQCV. The CDR3 bases are TGCGCCAGCAGTCATGAAGACAGTCTCGCTACGCGCGAGCAGTGCGTC.

This clonotype turned up a few times. The DNA for the CDR3 is TGTGCCACCAGTGCCGCGGACGGAAGCTCCTACAATGAGCAGTTCTTC. Translation: CATSAADGSSYNEQFF. This chain joins TRBV24-1 and TRBJ2-1; D unclear. The CDR3 totals 16 residues. Germline-derived CDR1 and CDR2 are KGHDR and SFDVKD. Trimming left V 5 bases short and J 0 bases short, with 13 bases between.

This clonotype was detected a few times. The CDR3 region is CASSGGFTGGNEQFF. DNA for the CDR3: TGTGCCAGCAGCGGGGGCTTCACGGGCGGGAATGAGCAGTTCTTC. V usage is TRBV11-2 and J usage is TRBJ2-1; D might be TRBD1 (6 bases). From germline, CDR1 is SGHAT and CDR2 FQNNGV. The CDR3 is made up of 15 amino acids. Trimming took 5 bases from V and 7 from J, leaving 18 bases between them.

J is TRBJ1-1 and V is TRBV20-1; possible D gene TRBD1, 5 bases. V lost 7 bases to trimming and J lost 5 bases, with 17 bases between them. CDR3 length: 13 amino acids. Germline values: CDR1 DFQATT, CDR2 SNEGSKA (reference sequence). The CDR3 DNA sequence: TGCAGTGTTCCAACGTGGGGGAGTACTGAAGCTTTCTTT. Translated: CSVPTWGSTEAFF.

The CDR3 DNA sequence: TGTGCCAGCGCGCGATCCCCTGGAACTGGGGAAAAACTGTTTTTT. This gives the protein CASARSPGTGEKLFF. V is TRBV7-2 and J is TRBJ1-4; D uncertain. The CDR3 is 15 residues long. The V and J ends lost 8 bases and 8 bases respectively, with 21 bases between them. Germline CDR1 reads SGHTA; CDR2 reads FQGNSA.

This clonotype was recorded a few times. The V and J genes are TRBV20-1 and TRBJ2-3; D unresolved. This CDR3 region has 13 residues. Trimming stripped 3 bases from V and 2 bases from J, with 9 bases between. CDR1 and CDR2 (germline): DFQATT, SNEGSKA (reference sequence). The CDR3 coding sequence is TGCAGTGCTAGTCTAGGGTCCACAGATACGCAGTATTTT. Its protein product is CSASLGSTDTQYF.

In its sample, this clonotype was seen a few times. The V call is TRBV11-2, the J call TRBJ2-1; TRBD2 matches 7 bases. After removal of 7 bases from V and 2 bases from J, the junction contained 5 bases not matched to a gene. This CDR3 spans 14 amino acids. CDR1 is SGHAT and CDR2 is FQNNGV in the germline V gene. CDR3 in amino acids: CASKMGGAYNEQFF. The CDR3 DNA follows: TGTGCCAGCAAAATGGGGGGGGCCTACAATGAGCAGTTCTTC.

In its sample, this clonotype was seen a few times. The CDR3 reads CASSLALQPYEQYV. The CDR3 DNA sequence: TGTGCCAGCAGCTTAGCTTTGCAGCCCTACGAGCAGTACGTC. The chain recombines TRBV7-2 with TRBJ2-7; D not certain. Germline values: CDR1 SGHTA, CDR2 FQGNSA. Trimming took 0 bases from V and 2 from J, leaving 8 bases between them. CDR3 size: 14 residues.

This clonotype showed up many times. The chain combines TRBV28 with TRBJ2-7, with 7 nucleotides matching TRBD2. This CDR3 is built from 15 residues. Looked up from germline, CDR1 is MDHEN and CDR2 is SYDVKM. The V and J ends lost 5 bases and 0 bases, in that order; junction bases with no gene match: 7. For the CDR3, the DNA is TGTGCCAGCAGTCCCCGAGGGAGGGGCTCCTACGAGCAGTACGTC. Amino acids: CASSPRGRGSYEQYV.

A few counts support this clonotype. The rearrangement joins TRBV18 to TRBJ2-7, with TRBD2 as a possible D gene (6 bases). V was clipped by 6 bases and J by 0 bases, with 15 bases between them. The CDR3 length is 15 residues. Germline V CDR1 and CDR2: KGHSH, LQKENI. The CDR3, as DNA: TGTGCCAGCTCTAAACGCCAGGAGGGCTCCTACGAGCAGTACTTC. This translates into CASSKRQEGSYEQYF.

The chain uses TRBV7-2 and TRBJ2-3, with 7 bases identical to TRBD1. J lost 4 bases, V lost 4 bases, and 5 bases had no gene match. Germline V gene sequence: CDR1 SGHTA, CDR2 FQGNSA. This CDR3 has 14 residues. The DNA for the CDR3 is TGTGCCAGCAGCTGGCAGGGGGTGGCAGATACGCAGTATTTT. It yields the protein CASSWQGVADTQYF.

The chain is built from TRBV6-5 and TRBJ1-2; TRBD1 aligns across 7 bases. There are 15 residues in the CDR3. The J segment lost 8 bases and the V segment lost 4 bases, leaving 13 bases of the junction unmatched. The germline V gene encodes CDR1 MNHEY and CDR2 SVGAGI. In DNA, the CDR3 is TGTGCCAGCAGTTTTCAGGACAGGCTTTTTGGGGGCTACACCTTC. It translates to CASSFQDRLFGGYTF.

The chain links TRBV5-1 to TRBJ2-1, with D perhaps TRBD2 (5 bases). CDR3 length: 14 amino acids. Germline CDR1 reads SGHRS; CDR2 reads YFSETQ. V lost 4 bases to trimming and J lost 6 bases, with 14 bases between them. The CDR3 protein is CASSQEAGVNEQFF. For the CDR3, the DNA is TGCGCCAGCAGCCAGGAGGCCGGGGTCAATGAGCAGTTCTTC.

This clonotype was detected only a few times. The chain combines TRBV18 with TRBJ2-3; 7 bases align to TRBD2. The CDR3 has 17 amino acids. The V gene end was trimmed by 3 bases and the J gene end by 0 bases; junction bases not matched to a gene: 9. Germline lookup yields CDR1 KGHSH and CDR2 LQKENI. The CDR3 loop is CASSPLLGGGSTDTQYF. The DNA of the CDR3 is TGTGCCAGCTCACCGCTCCTGGGCGGGGGTAGCACAGATACGCAGTATTTT.